This record covers a single T cell receptor beta chain. Trimming shortened V by 5 bases and J by 6 bases, and 2 bases separated the two germline ends. There are 11 residues in the CDR3. Germline CDR1 and CDR2: SGHAT and FQNNGV. The method was immunoSEQ multiplex PCR; TCRdb's version includes in-frame clones alone and lacks a portion of them. Counted here are over 20,000 clones, 75% to 90% occurring once; the ten biggest clones make up approximately 5%. The data originate from a study of T cells in localized non-small cell lung cancer. Sequencing was performed on peripheral blood, taken before any cancer treatment. The J gene is TRBJ1-6, the V gene TRBV11-2, with unresolved D. The TCR comes from a male donor at least 60 years old with stage II squamous cell lung carcinoma. The CDR3 is CASSLNSPLHF. In DNA, the CDR3 is TGTGCCAGCAGCCTTAATTCACCCCTCCACTTT.